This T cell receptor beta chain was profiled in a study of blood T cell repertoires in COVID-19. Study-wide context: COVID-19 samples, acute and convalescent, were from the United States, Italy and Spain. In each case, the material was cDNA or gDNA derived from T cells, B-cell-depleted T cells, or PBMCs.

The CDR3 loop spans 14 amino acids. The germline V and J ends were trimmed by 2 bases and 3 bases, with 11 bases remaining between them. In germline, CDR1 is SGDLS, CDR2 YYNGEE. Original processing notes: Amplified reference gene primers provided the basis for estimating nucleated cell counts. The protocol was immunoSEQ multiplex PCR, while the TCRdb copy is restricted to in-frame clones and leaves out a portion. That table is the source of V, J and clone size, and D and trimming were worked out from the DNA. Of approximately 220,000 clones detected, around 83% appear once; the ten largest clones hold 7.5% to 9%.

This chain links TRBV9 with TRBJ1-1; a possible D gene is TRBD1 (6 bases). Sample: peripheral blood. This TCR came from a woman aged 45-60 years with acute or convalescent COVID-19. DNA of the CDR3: TGTGCCAGCAGCGTTGGGGGCTGGGACACTGAAGCTTTCTTT. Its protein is CASSVGGWDTEAFF.